This T cell receptor (beta chain) was sequenced for a study of cytomegalovirus exposure and HLA in healthy donors. For the study at large: The 120 validation repertoires and the 666 first-cohort repertoires shared a platform, a later analysis reported. Overall study results and limits: The study labeled 150 to 200 TCR beta chains cytomegalovirus-associated.

Using immunoSEQ multiplex PCR, the repertoire was profiled, and TCRdb retains in-frame clones only, with some absent. The sample contains under 200,000 clones, roughly 91% of which appear only once. J gave up 2 bases and V 4 bases, and 2 bases lay outside the gene matches. Germline CDR1 LGHNA, CDR2 YSLEER. The CDR3 loop spans 15 amino acids. This clone was recorded once. What it binds is not known. The source material was PBMCs. The TCR sequence derives from a woman between 18 and 30 years old in good health and CMV-seropositive. The chain combines TRBV4-3 with TRBJ2-2; 9 bases match TRBD2. In DNA, the CDR3 is TGCGCCAGCAGCCCACTAGCGGGTAACACCGGGGAGCTGTTTTTT. Translation: CASSPLAGNTGELFF.